The present TCR beta chain was sequenced within a study of blood T cell repertoires in COVID-19. Study background: T cells, B-cell-depleted T cells, or PBMCs supplied cDNA or gDNA.

In the original analysis: By means of reference gene primer amplification, nucleated cell counts were estimated. The data were produced by immunoSEQ multiplex PCR, yet TCRdb's version contains in-frame clones alone and is incomplete. Clone size and V and J calls were adopted from that table, with D and trimming inferred from the DNA. The repertoire includes approximately 210,000 clones, under 90% of them detected once, and around 3.4% sits in the top ten. This CDR3 has 14 residues. Cohorts were assigned according to the clinical history that participants reported. The material sequenced was PBMCs or T cells enriched from blood (not recorded which). This TCR came from a woman aged 60-75 years who had recovered from COVID-19. This chain uses TRBV21-1 with TRBJ2-7; the table's D gene call, TRBD1, was not cross checked with the DNA. TRBV21-1 has pseudogene status. CDR3 amino acids: CASSKVRDRDEQYF. The CDR3 nucleotides are TGTGCCAGCAGCAAAGTCAGGGACAGGGACGAGCAGTACTTC.